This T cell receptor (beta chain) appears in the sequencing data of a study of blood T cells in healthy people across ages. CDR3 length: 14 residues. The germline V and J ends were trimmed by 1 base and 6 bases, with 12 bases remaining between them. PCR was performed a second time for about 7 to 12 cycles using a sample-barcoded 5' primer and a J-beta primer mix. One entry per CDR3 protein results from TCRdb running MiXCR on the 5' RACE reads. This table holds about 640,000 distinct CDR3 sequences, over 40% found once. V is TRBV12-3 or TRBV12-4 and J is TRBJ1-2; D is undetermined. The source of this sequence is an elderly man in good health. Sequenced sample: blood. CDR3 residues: CASSLVSGYDGYTF. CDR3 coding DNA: TGTGCCAGCAGTTTAGTGTCGGGGTACGATGGCTACACCTTC.